Below, 5 T cell receptor beta chains from the same sample are listed, as sequenced in a study of blood T cell repertoires in COVID-19. Generated by immunoSEQ multiplex PCR, the TCRdb table keeps only in-frame clones and is missing some. Of under 60,000 clones in the sample, roughly 79% were seen once. The specimen was peripheral blood. These receptors were taken from a man aged 60-69 years with acute or convalescent COVID-19.

This chain uses TRBV23-1 with TRBJ2-7, with 7 bases identical to TRBD1. TRBV23-1 is flagged as an ORF with uncertain function. V lost 4 bases, J lost 2 bases, and 14 bases stayed unmatched. The CDR3 spans 17 residues. This CDR3 is CASSPPFVPGQTYEQYF. The CDR3 DNA reads as TGCGCCAGCAGTCCCCCTTTCGTCCCGGGACAGACCTACGAGCAGTACTTC.

On this clone itself: Sequence at one end of the junction differs from germline and may be a read error. This sequence joins TRBV13 and TRBJ1-6; 10 bases match TRBD1. CDR1 and CDR2 from the germline V gene are PRHDT and FYEKMQ (reference sequence). CDR3 size: 15 residues. The CDR3 nucleotides are TGTGCCAGCAGCCTAGGGGGGACAGGGGATTCACCCCTCCACTTT. Its protein product is CASSLGGTGDSPLHF.

The J gene is TRBJ1-2, the V gene TRBV5-8; D remains unclear. Germline CDR1 SGHTS, CDR2 YDEGEE. Trimming left V 3 bases short and J 4 bases short, with 7 bases between. CDR3 length equals 12 residues. DNA of the CDR3: TGTGCCAGCAGCTACCTATCCTATGGCTACACCTTC. It codes for CASSYLSYGYTF.

This clone came up once. The chain uses TRBV4-1 and TRBJ1-5; 7 positions agree with TRBD1. The ends lost 0 bases at V and 2 bases at J; junction bases unmatched: 4. CDR1 is MGHRA, CDR2 YSYEKL, per germline. This CDR3 is built from 16 residues. The CDR3 sequence is CASSQDGRGGNQPQHF. The CDR3 DNA is TGCGCCAGCAGCCAAGATGGCAGGGGGGGCAATCAGCCCCAGCATTTT.

The CDR3 sequence is CATSRDEVPGANVLTF. In DNA form, the CDR3 reads TGTGCCACCAGCAGAGATGAGGTCCCTGGGGCCAACGTCCTGACTTTC. V is TRBV15 and J is TRBJ2-6; D is uncertain. The CDR3 has 16 amino acids. Per germline, CDR1 LNHNV and CDR2 YYDKDF (reference sequence). Trimming removed 0 bases at V and 2 bases at J, with 8 bases between.